A selection of T cell receptor beta chains follows, all from one sample in a study of preoperative IRX-2 immunotherapy in early breast cancer. Only in-frame clones appear in the TCRdb table, and some are missing; sequencing was by immunoSEQ multiplex PCR. The repertoire holds around 40,000 clones, with about 95% as singletons. The sample was tumor tissue, taken after IRX-2 immunotherapy. The source of these receptors is a human donor with breast cancer. Both conserved end residues are part of each CDR3. D genes are given only for firm matches.

CASSDRGVTGELFF,NA,TRBV25-1,TRBJ2-2
CASRRASGYNEQFF,TRBD2,TRBV19,TRBJ2-1
CASSPYLSGANVLTF,NA,TRBV7-2,TRBJ2-6
CASSQSLAGVIEQYF,TRBD2,TRBV6-6,TRBJ2-7
CASSLVGSTDTQYF,NA,TRBV5-8,TRBJ2-3
CASRYAGRLGYEQYF,NA,TRBV28,TRBJ2-7
CASSSRGTNTGELFF,NA,TRBV5-1,TRBJ2-2
CASSRQLAFNNEQFF,NA,TRBV5-6,TRBJ2-1
CASSQDPPSGVYNEQFF,TRBD2,TRBV4-3,TRBJ2-1
CASSRGTSGSVYEQYF,TRBD2,TRBV4-1,TRBJ2-7
CASSFFTSNQPQHF,NA,TRBV28,TRBJ1-5
CASSRGGGNTEAFF,NA,TRBV7-3,TRBJ1-1
CASSFEGAHTEAFF,TRBD1,TRBV7-6,TRBJ1-1
CASSITSSKNIQYF,NA,TRBV19,TRBJ2-4
CARSSSGQGNYGYTF,TRBD1,TRBV5-3,TRBJ1-2
CAWSNQQPGELFF,NA,TRBV30,TRBJ2-2
CASMTIGGGRETQYF,NA,TRBV2,TRBJ2-5
CASSLARTNTGELFF,NA,TRBV7-2,TRBJ2-2
CASSLVGLAGNEQFF,NA,TRBV11-3,TRBJ2-1
CASSGGRGHEELFF,TRBD1,TRBV19,TRBJ1-4
CASSEEETQYF,NA,TRBV2,TRBJ2-5
CASNRPGAGSTDTQYF,NA,TRBV28,TRBJ2-3
CASSEEITGNTEAFF,NA,TRBV2,TRBJ1-1
CASSQDRSGTSLETQYF,TRBD2,TRBV4-1,TRBJ2-5
CASSQSWQLNTEAFF,NA,TRBV4-3,TRBJ1-1
CASTGLAGKGQETQYF,TRBD2,TRBV19,TRBJ2-5
CAISRAGALGTDTQYF,NA,TRBV10-3,TRBJ2-3
CASSPGTPTENTEAFF,NA,TRBV18,TRBJ1-1
CASRPGRDPTGELFF,NA,TRBV4-3,TRBJ2-2
CASSVGGCEQYF,NA,TRBV9,TRBJ2-7
CASRRSGSNTDTQYF,TRBD2,TRBV7-6,TRBJ2-3
CASSQIRGPTDTQYF,NA,TRBV4-1,TRBJ2-3
CASSRTGNTGELFF,TRBD1,TRBV27,TRBJ2-2
CASSLIRGGTEAFF,TRBD1,TRBV5-6,TRBJ1-1
CASSLGARLNEQFF,NA,TRBV7-3,TRBJ2-1
CASSQLLVVTNEKLFF,NA,TRBV4-1,TRBJ1-4
CSAEGDTQYF,NA,TRBV29-1,TRBJ2-3
CASSLEGGHSYEQYF,NA,TRBV5-1,NA
CASRSTGRLDTQYF,NA,TRBV27,TRBJ2-3
CASSFGGRSSGNTIYF,NA,TRBV5-6,TRBJ1-3
CASSPWLGQGESTGELFF,TRBD1,TRBV4-1,TRBJ2-2
CASTSSRYGYTF,NA,TRBV7-2,TRBJ1-2
CASSQITTGWYEQYF,TRBD1,TRBV4-2,NA
CASSLGGGYFNYGYTF,NA,TRBV7-9,TRBJ1-2
CASSSGRINVNEQFF,NA,TRBV5-1,TRBJ2-1
CASSYGAGGTAFF,TRBD1,TRBV6-6,TRBJ1-1
CASSPYRVRAKNIQYF,NA,TRBV7-9,TRBJ2-4
CASSVSRVEPQHF,NA,TRBV27,TRBJ1-5